This TCR beta chain originates from a study of cytomegalovirus exposure and HLA in healthy donors. Donors had nominal health at sampling but likely had unrecorded immune exposures. General study results and limits: In a later analysis, TCR association rates varied by HLA locus: DRB1 most, HLA-C fewest.

Turning to this clone: No antigen is known for it.

In the PCR, 60 Vbeta and 13 Jbeta primers were used. In the source study's methods: Roughly 80 million unique TCR beta chains, 9.5 million to 11 million of them shared, were counted by a later analysis. The assay was immunoSEQ multiplex PCR, and TCRdb's table has in-frame clones only and misses some. V and J calls and clone size are copied from that table; D and trimming were computed from the DNA. The sample contains 150,000 to 200,000 clones, more than 70% of which appear only once. The V and J ends lost 5 bases and 1 base, in that order; junction bases with no gene match: 12. Germline CDR1 is SGHTA and CDR2 is FQGNSA. This CDR3 contains 17 residues.

The sample was PBMCs. This TCR came from a woman between 35 and 50 years old in good health and CMV-seropositive. The chain couples TRBV7-2 to TRBJ2-7; 9 bases are a match to TRBD2. CDR3 in DNA: TGTGCCAGCAGCCCGGACCTCATAGCGGGAGAGTCCTACGAGCAGTACTTC. It translates to CASSPDLIAGESYEQYF.